One sample yielded the 25 T cell receptor beta chains listed below, sequenced in a study of Ad26.COV2.S vaccination and SARS-CoV-2 variants. TCRdb keeps only in-frame clones here, not all; method: immunoSEQ multiplex PCR. The data contain under 600,000 clones, about nine tenths of them singletons. The treatment was: roughly 20 received Ad26.COV2.S at low or high dose, single or two shots; about 5 received placebo; per-sample allocation not given. At day 63 after the first vaccine or placebo injection, samples were drawn. The sequencing here drew on peripheral blood, taken in a trial of Ad26.COV2.S vaccine versus placebo. The receptors here all came from a person aged 18-65 years who received the Ad26.COV2.S COVID-19 vaccine or a placebo.

V gene TRBV6-1 combines with J gene TRBJ2-2; D not certain. Trimming shortened V by 0 bases and J by 4 bases, and 12 bases separated the two germline ends. CDR1 and CDR2 (germline): MNHNS, SASEGT. The CDR3 covers 16 residues. The DNA for the CDR3 is TGTGCCAGCAGTGAAGCATGGAGAAAGAGCACCGGGGAGCTGTTTTTT. Residues: CASSEAWRKSTGELFF.

The V call is TRBV27, the J call TRBJ2-7; D ambiguous. Trimming removed 0 bases at V and 2 bases at J, with 11 bases between. Per the germline V gene, CDR1 is MNHEY and CDR2 is SMNVEV (reference sequence). The CDR3 runs to 15 residues. CDR3 sequence (DNA): TGTGCCAGCAGTTTATCTAATACGGCTACCTACGAGCAGTACTTC. This codes for CASSLSNTATYEQYF.

This chain links TRBV18 with TRBJ2-7; 8 bases map to TRBD1. The V and J ends lost 3 bases and 4 bases, in that order; junction bases with no gene match: 5. The CDR3 is 14 residues long. Germline V gene data show CDR1 as KGHSH and CDR2 as LQKENI. CDR3: CASSPTDRVYEQYF. CDR3 DNA sequence: TGTGCCAGCTCACCCACGGACAGGGTATACGAGCAGTACTTC.

The chain combines TRBV7-9 with TRBJ2-3; D unresolved. V dropped 2 bases and J dropped 6 bases, with 6 bases sitting between them. This CDR3 has 12 residues. Germline CDR1 is SEHNR and CDR2 is FQNEAQ (reference sequence). CDR3 sequence reads: CASSLFVDTQYF. The CDR3 DNA sequence: TGTGCCAGCAGCTTATTCGTGGATACGCAGTATTTT.

The chain is built from TRBV11-2 and TRBJ2-7, with 13 bases matching TRBD2. Germline trimming cut 0 bases from V and 4 bases from J; bases unmatched to any gene: 6. The germline gives CDR1 SGHAT, CDR2 FQNNGV. The length of the CDR3 is 17 residues. CDR3 sequence (DNA): TGTGCCAGCAGCTTAGATCGGACTAGCGGGAGAGGATACGAGCAGTACTTC. This gives the protein CASSLDRTSGRGYEQYF.

The chain carries TRBV18 and TRBJ2-7; 11 bases align to TRBD2. The CDR3 sequence is 16 residues long. J was trimmed by 2 bases and V by 3 bases; bases with no gene match: 6. Germline CDR1 is KGHSH and CDR2 is LQKENI. CDR3 in DNA: TGTGCCAGCTCACCTAACCTAGCGGGGGGAACCTACGAGCAGTACTTC. Residues: CASSPNLAGGTYEQYF.

The chain uses TRBV2 and TRBJ2-7; a weak D match, TRBD2 (5 bases). Germline CDR1 is SNHLY and CDR2 is FYNNEI. CDR3 size: 13 residues. Trimming left V 6 bases short and J 6 bases short, with 15 bases between. The CDR3 nucleotides are TGTGCCAGCAGCACATCCGGGGAGTCCGAGCAGTACTTC. Protein: CASSTSGESEQYF.

The V call is TRBV7-2, the J call TRBJ2-7; D gene ambiguous. CDR3 size: 18 residues. Germline-derived CDR1 and CDR2 are SGHTA and FQGNSA. Trimming pared 5 bases from V and 3 bases from J, leaving 26 bases between. CDR3 amino acids: CASSPASFRTSKIYEQYF. For the CDR3, the DNA is TGTGCCAGCAGCCCAGCGTCTTTTCGCACAAGTAAGATCTACGAGCAGTACTTC.

This chain joins TRBV7-2 and TRBJ2-4; 7 positions match TRBD1. V gave up 5 bases and J gave up 1 base; unmatched junction bases: 8. The germline gives CDR1 SGHTA, CDR2 FQGNSA. The CDR3 is 16 amino acids. CDR3 nucleotides: TGTGCCAGCAGCCCCAGGGGCAGGGGGGCCAAAAACATTCAGTACTTC. It translates to CASSPRGRGAKNIQYF.

This clone was found a few times. The chain uses TRBV10-3 and TRBJ2-7, with 9 bases lining up with TRBD1. Germline CDR1 is ENHRY and CDR2 is SYGVKD. The CDR3 covers 13 residues. Trimming took 6 bases from V and 6 from J; bases not matched to a gene: 6. CDR3 in amino acids: CAIRGQGPTEQYF. The CDR3 DNA sequence: TGTGCCATCAGGGGACAGGGCCCTACCGAGCAGTACTTC.

This clone was seen once. The chain uses TRBV7-8 and TRBJ1-1; D uncertain. CDR1 is SGHVS, CDR2 FQNEAQ, per germline. This CDR3 comprises 14 residues. Trimming left V 0 bases short and J 4 bases short, with 9 bases between. The CDR3 sequence: CASSLARGTTEAFF. The CDR3 bases are TGTGCCAGCAGCTTAGCGCGGGGAACCACTGAAGCTTTCTTT.

V is TRBV19 and J is TRBJ1-1; D not resolved. Germline V gene lookup returns CDR1 LNHDA and CDR2 SQIVND (reference sequence). Deletions cut 7 bases from V and 1 base from J, with 13 bases between. The CDR3 is 14 residues long. The CDR3: CASTPGRWNTEAFF. CDR3 sequence (DNA): TGTGCCAGTACCCCCGGCAGGTGGAACACTGAAGCTTTCTTT.

The gene calls are TRBV5-4 and TRBJ2-3; no definite D call. Per the germline V gene, CDR1 is SGHNT and CDR2 is YYREEE (reference sequence). The CDR3 is made up of 14 amino acids. V lost 6 bases and J 4 bases, leaving 15 bases between the germline ends. The CDR3 protein is CASTMRTIPDTQYF. CDR3 coding DNA: TGTGCCAGCACCATGAGAACTATACCAGATACGCAGTATTTT.

Worth noting for this clone: Different DNA sequences within this sample yield the same CDR3. The chain employs TRBV5-4 and TRBJ1-3; D is unclear. The length of the CDR3 is 15 residues. Germline CDR1 is SGHNT and CDR2 is YYREEE (reference sequence). Trimming took 0 bases from V and 0 from J, leaving 7 bases between them. The CDR3 region is CASSLGGISGNTIYF. The CDR3 DNA is TGTGCCAGCAGCTTGGGCGGGATCTCTGGAAACACCATATATTTT.

This chain's CDR3 is CASSLFVDQGLADTQYF. The CDR3 nucleotides read TGTGCCAGCAGTTTATTCGTGGACCAGGGGTTAGCGGATACGCAGTATTTT. The chain has TRBV28 and TRBJ2-3; D perhaps matches TRBD1 (6 bases). CDR1 and CDR2 from the germline V gene are MDHEN and SYDVKM. The CDR3 loop spans 17 amino acids. V shed 1 base and J shed 6 bases, with 20 bases lying between them.

This rearrangement joins TRBV7-8 to TRBJ2-5; D may correspond to TRBD1 or TRBD2 (5 bases each). This CDR3 contains 13 residues. Germline CDR1 SGHVS, CDR2 FQNEAQ. The germline V and J ends were trimmed by 5 bases and 3 bases, with 10 bases remaining between them. This CDR3 is CASSPGTKETQYF. The CDR3 DNA is TGTGCCAGCAGCCCCGGGACGAAAGAGACCCAGTACTTC.

DNA for the CDR3: TGTGCCATCCGGACTACCGGGAGGGACAATGAGCAGTTCTTC. Translation: CAIRTTGRDNEQFF. The gene calls are TRBV10-3 and TRBJ2-1; 8 bases align to TRBD2. V was pared by 8 bases and J by 5 bases, with 8 bases of the junction left unmatched. The CDR3 length is 14 residues. Germline V CDR1 and CDR2: ENHRY, SYGVKD.

The chain joins TRBV15 to TRBJ1-2; 10 bases match TRBD1. After removal of 1 base from V and 6 bases from J, the junction contained 5 bases not matched to a gene. Germline CDR1 reads LNHNV; CDR2 reads YYDKDF (reference sequence). The CDR3 totals 15 residues. The CDR3, as DNA: TGTGCCACCAGCAGAGGGGGCGGGACAGGGGATGGCTACACCTTC. Protein sequence: CATSRGGGTGDGYTF.

The chain carries TRBV6-6 and TRBJ1-3; weak D call: TRBD1 (6 bases). The CDR3 has 14 residues. Germline loops: CDR1 MNHNY, CDR2 SVGAGI (reference sequence). Trimming left V 5 bases short and J 4 bases short, with 12 bases between. The CDR3 sequence: CASSPGASGNTIYF. DNA of the CDR3: TGTGCCAGCAGTCCAGGGGCTTCCGGAAACACCATATATTTT.

This clone was seen once. This chain uses TRBV5-5 with TRBJ2-1, with unresolved D. V was pared by 2 bases and J by 7 bases, with 10 bases between. Germline V CDR1 and CDR2: SGHKS, YYEKEE (reference sequence). The CDR3 totals 13 residues. The CDR3 sequence is CASSLPETNEQFF. Written as DNA, the CDR3 is TGTGCCAGCAGCTTACCGGAAACGAATGAGCAGTTCTTC.

J is TRBJ1-1 and V is TRBV28; D possibly corresponds to TRBD1 (5 bases). The germline CDR1 and CDR2 sequences are MDHEN and SYDVKM. The CDR3 is 14 residues long. V lost 2 bases, J lost 1 base, and 8 bases lay in between. The CDR3, as DNA: TGTGCCAGCAGTTTAGATCAGGGGAACACTGAAGCTTTCTTT. Its protein is CASSLDQGNTEAFF.

This sequence joins TRBV4-3 and TRBJ2-1; D possibly corresponds to TRBD1 (6 bases). Germline CDR1 LGHNA, CDR2 YSLEER. The CDR3 sequence is 14 residues long. The V gene lost 0 bases and the J gene lost 9 bases, with 12 bases spanning the gap. As DNA, the CDR3 is TGCGCCAGCAGCCAAGAGCCGGACAGCGGTGAGCAGTTCTTC. This encodes CASSQEPDSGEQFF.

The chain carries TRBV4-1 and TRBJ2-5; D ambiguous. This CDR3 comprises 12 residues. V was cut by 4 bases and J by 1 base, with 4 bases left in between. Germline V gives CDR1 MGHRA, CDR2 YSYEKL. The DNA of the CDR3 is TGCGCCAGCAGCCGATCCCAAGAGACCCAGTACTTC. Its translation: CASSRSQETQYF.

The chain couples TRBV12-5 to TRBJ2-3; TRBD2 aligns across 7 bases. The V gene's germline CDR1 is LGHNT and CDR2 FRNRAP. The junction had 14 bases not matched to a gene; V was cut back by 3 bases and J by 2 bases. CDR3 length equals 18 residues. Here the CDR3 reads CASGFRGGPPSNTDTQYF. The CDR3 nucleotides read TGTGCTAGTGGTTTTCGCGGGGGACCCCCTAGCAACACAGATACGCAGTATTTT.

The CDR3 DNA is TGTGCCAGCAGACCCGACGGGATTTTAGGGGGTACCTCTGGAAACACCATATATTTT. Residues: CASRPDGILGGTSGNTIYF. The chain employs TRBV7-9 and TRBJ1-3; a possible D gene is TRBD1 (6 bases). Per germline, CDR1 SEHNR and CDR2 FQNEAQ (reference sequence). The CDR3 runs to 19 residues. V was cut by 6 bases and J by 0 bases, with 24 bases left in between. Supplemented by reference TRBV7-9 and TRBJ1-3, the full variable domain reads DTGVSQNPRHKITKRGQNVTFRCDPISEHNRLYWYRQTLGQGPEFLTYFQNEAQLEKSRLLSDRFSAERPKGSFSTLEIQRTEQGDSAMYLCASRPDGILGGTSGNTIYFGEGSWLTVV.